Listed below are T cell receptor beta chains from one sample, sequenced in a study of cytomegalovirus exposure and HLA in healthy donors. Only in-frame clones appear in the TCRdb table, and some are missing; sequencing was by immunoSEQ multiplex PCR. The data contain about 54,000 clones, 82% of them singletons. Input material: PBMCs. The receptor source for this set is a woman between 18 and 29 years old in good health and CMV-seronegative. The CDR3 runs from the conserved cysteine through the conserved F or W. A D gene is named only where the DNA matches it firmly. The size entry is marked missing in some rows and otherwise reads once, few, many or a size class.

>TRBV28|.|TRBD1|TRBJ1-1
CASSDNGQGFNTEAFF
TGTGCCAGCAGTGACAACGGACAGGGGTTTAACACTGAAGCTTTCTTT
>TRBV10-2|.|TRBD2|TRBJ2-1
CASRGLAGNSYNEQFF
TGCGCCAGCCGGGGACTAGCGGGAAACTCCTACAATGAGCAGTTCTTC
>TRBV7-6|.|.|TRBJ2-7
CASSPDPRYEQYF
TGTGCCAGCAGCCCCGACCCGCGGTACGAGCAGTACTTC
>TRBV10-2|few|.|TRBJ2-2
CASSTTETGELFF
TGCGCCAGCAGCACCACGGAGACCGGGGAGCTGTTTTTT
>TRBV10-3|.|.|TRBJ2-4
CAISEPKAANSQYF
TGTGCCATCAGTGAGCCCAAAGCGGCCAACAGTCAGTACTTC
>TRBV5-1|.|.|TRBJ2-1
CASSGRSYNEQFF
TGCGCCAGCAGCGGGAGGTCTTACAATGAGCAGTTCTTC
>TRBV9|.|.|TRBJ2-1
CASSVLADNEQFF
TGTGCCAGCAGCGTGTTAGCGGACAATGAGCAGTTCTTC
>TRBV4-1|few|TRBD2|TRBJ2-7
CASSQGTGTSPYEQYF
TGCGCCAGCAGCCAAGGGACCGGGACTAGTCCCTACGAGCAGTACTTC
>TRBV29-1|.|TRBD1|TRBJ1-1
CSVERQGSTEAFF
TGCAGCGTTGAAAGACAGGGAAGCACTGAAGCTTTCTTT
>TRBV5-4|.|TRBD2|TRBJ2-7
CASRNGTSGGYEQYF
TGTGCCAGCAGGAACGGGACTAGCGGGGGGTACGAGCAGTACTTC
>TRBV30|once|.|TRBJ2-1
CAWSAGLGRFF
TGTGCCTGGAGTGCCGGACTTGGTCGGTTCTTC
>TRBV7-9|.|.|TRBJ2-4
CASSFPWPKNSQYF
TGTGCCAGCAGCTTTCCCTGGCCCAAAAACAGTCAGTACTTC
>TRBV30|few|.|TRBJ1-5
CAWSGQGHQPQHF
TGTGCCTGGAGTGGGCAGGGGCATCAGCCCCAGCATTTT
>TRBV27|.|.|TRBJ1-4
CASRHTGFGGNEKLFF
TGTGCCAGCAGACACACAGGGTTTGGGGGTAATGAAAAACTGTTTTTT
>TRBV5-1|.|TRBD2|TRBJ2-1
CASGAGTSGAHNEQFF
TGCGCCAGCGGGGCCGGGACTAGCGGGGCCCACAATGAGCAGTTCTTC
>TRBV2|.|.|TRBJ1-6
CASSAHQGFNSPLHF
TGTGCCAGCAGTGCCCACCAGGGGTTTAATTCACCCCTCCACTTT
>TRBV27|.|.|TRBJ2-2
CASSFRIGVVATNTGELFF
TGTGCCAGCAGTTTCCGGATCGGGGTTGTAGCAACGAACACCGGGGAGCTGTTTTTT
>TRBV4-1|few|.|TRBJ1-6
CASSQPTGAQPSLHF
TGCGCCAGCAGCCAACCGACAGGTGCCCAACCATCCCTCCACTTT
>TRBV28|.|.|TRBJ1-4
CASSLYKTGVSINEKLFF
TGTGCCAGCAGTTTATATAAAACAGGAGTTTCGATCAATGAAAAACTGTTTTTT
>TRBV6-5|.|TRBD2|TRBJ2-1
CASSYGAGVYNEQFF
TGTGCCAGCAGTTACGGGGCGGGGGTCTACAATGAGCAGTTCTTC
>TRBV5-6|.|TRBD2|TRBJ2-5
CASSTIAGVEETQYF
TGTGCCAGCAGTACAATAGCGGGAGTAGAGGAGACCCAGTACTTC
>TRBV27|.|.|TRBJ2-2
CASSFRGELFF
TGTGCCAGCAGTTTCAGGGGGGAGCTGTTTTTT
>TRBV10-3|.|.|TRBJ1-3
CATNPGGISGNTIYF
TGTGCCACCAACCCTGGCGGTATCTCTGGAAACACCATATATTTT
>TRBV27|.|TRBD1|TRBJ2-2
CASSSGTVYNTGELFF
TGTGCCAGCAGCTCCGGGACAGTGTATAACACCGGGGAGCTGTTTTTT
>TRBV6-4|few|TRBD2|TRBJ2-3
CASSVTSGSTDTQYF
TGTGCCAGCAGTGTTACTAGCGGTAGCACAGATACGCAGTATTTT
>TRBV6-1|.|TRBD1|TRBJ2-3
CATSSTGGPDTQYF
TGTGCCACCTCGTCAACAGGGGGCCCAGATACGCAGTATTTT
>TRBV7-3|.|.|TRBJ1-6
CASSLGSAYNSPLHF
TGTGCCAGCAGCCTAGGGAGCGCGTATAATTCACCCCTCCACTTT
>TRBV19|few|TRBD1|TRBJ2-7
CATSQDRGYEQYF
TGTGCCACGAGCCAGGACAGGGGTTACGAGCAGTACTTC
>TRBV6-5|.|TRBD1|TRBJ2-1
CASNPDRGSYNEQFF
TGTGCCAGCAACCCGGACAGGGGCTCCTACAATGAGCAGTTCTTC
>TRBV6-5|.|.|TRBJ1-2
CASSYSQANYGYTF
TGTGCCAGCAGTTACTCCCAGGCCAACTATGGCTACACCTTC
>TRBV12-5|.|.|TRBJ2-4
CASDHRTSNIQYF
TGTGCTAGTGATCACCGCACTAGCAACATTCAGTACTTC
>TRBV28|.|.|TRBJ1-5
CASSLQTGSNQPQHF
TGTGCCAGCAGTCTTCAGACGGGGAGCAATCAGCCCCAGCATTTT
>TRBV13|.|TRBD1|TRBJ1-2
CASSVAGTDSNYGYTF
TGTGCCAGCAGCGTTGCCGGGACAGACTCAAACTATGGCTACACCTTC
>TRBV27|.|.|TRBJ2-6
CASSYISGANVLTF
TGTGCCAGCAGTTACATCTCTGGGGCCAACGTCCTGACTTTC
>TRBV28|once|.|TRBJ2-4
CASSVAKNIQYF
TGTGCCAGCAGCGTAGCCAAAAACATTCAGTACTTC
>TRBV27|.|TRBD2|TRBJ2-1
CASSLSKASGRAVRNEQFF
TGTGCCAGCAGTTTATCGAAGGCTAGCGGGAGGGCCGTGAGAAATGAGCAGTTCTTC
>TRBV27|.|.|TRBJ2-2
CASTPLDRGDTGELFF
TGTGCCAGCACCCCTCTGGACAGAGGGGACACCGGGGAGCTGTTTTTT
>TRBV12-5|.|TRBD1|TRBJ1-2
CASVPSGQESGYTF
TGTGCTAGTGTCCCCTCGGGACAGGAAAGTGGCTACACCTTC
>TRBV21-1|few|.|TRBJ1-3
CASSPSQESGNTIYF
TGTGCCAGCAGCCCAAGTCAAGAGTCTGGAAACACCATATATTTT
>TRBV5-6|few|.|TRBJ2-7
CASSSGIEQYF
TGTGCCAGCAGCTCGGGGATCGAGCAGTACTTC
>TRBV28|.|TRBD1|TRBJ1-6
CASRLPGQGVSPLHF
TGTGCCAGCAGACTCCCGGGACAGGGGGTCTCACCCCTCCACTTT
>TRBV9|few|TRBD1|TRBJ1-2
CASSGQGIFNYGYTF
TGTGCCAGCAGCGGACAGGGAATATTTAACTATGGCTACACCTTC
>TRBV6-6|.|TRBD1|TRBJ1-1
CASSSTGEDTEAFF
TGTGCCAGCAGTTCGACAGGGGAGGACACTGAAGCTTTCTTT
>TRBV7-3|.|TRBD2|TRBJ2-3
CASSSTSGPSTDTQYF
TGTGCCAGCAGCTCGACTAGCGGGCCCAGCACAGATACGCAGTATTTT
>TRBV28|.|TRBD1|TRBJ1-2
CASSFRGQGGYGYTF
TGTGCCAGCAGTTTCCGTGGACAGGGCGGCTATGGCTACACCTTC
>TRBV28|.|.|TRBJ1-6
CASSQISPETSPLHF
TGTGCCAGCAGTCAAATTTCTCCAGAGACATCACCCCTCCACTTT
>TRBV9|few|TRBD2|TRBJ2-7
CASSRALAGTTYEQYF
TGTGCCAGCAGCCGAGCTCTAGCGGGAACCACCTACGAGCAGTACTTC
>TRBV29-1|.|.|TRBJ1-1
CSVERRLNTEAFF
TGCAGCGTTGAACGCCGGTTGAACACTGAAGCTTTCTTT
>TRBV6-5|.|TRBD1|TRBJ1-1
CASRLPGGGGTEAFF
TGTGCCAGCAGGTTGCCAGGGGGCGGTGGCACTGAAGCTTTCTTT
>TRBV5-5|.|.|TRBJ2-5
CASSLRERTAVQETQYF
TGTGCCAGCAGCTTGAGGGAAAGGACAGCGGTCCAAGAGACCCAGTACTTC
>TRBV4-1|.|.|TRBJ1-1
CASSQDLAGRPEAFF
TGCGCCAGCAGCCAAGATCTTGCAGGTAGGCCTGAAGCTTTCTTT